This TCR beta chain originates from a study of blood T cells in healthy people across ages. With 3 bases removed from V and 3 bases from J, the gap between germline ends came to 9 bases. Germline assignment: CDR1 SGHAT and CDR2 FQDESV (reference sequence). The CDR3 has 14 amino acids. Together with a sample-barcoded 5' primer, a J-beta primer mix was included in a second PCR lasting about 6 to 12 cycles. Via MiXCR, TCRdb re-called the 5' RACE reads, giving one row per CDR3 protein. The table shows 730,000 or so distinct CDR3 sequences, with around 38% occurring only once. The rearrangement uses TRBV11-1 and TRBJ1-5; D remains ambiguous. The receptor comes from a man aged 80 or over in good health. Sequenced sample: blood. The CDR3 loop reads CASSFITANQPQHF. The CDR3 nucleotides are TGTGCCAGCAGCTTTATCACAGCCAATCAGCCCCAGCATTTT.